The 27 T cell receptor beta chains presented below share a single source sample, sequenced in a study of PD-L1 blockade in urothelial cancer. Measured with immunoSEQ multiplex PCR; TCRdb has only the in-frame clones, and not every one. The sample carries tens of thousands of clones, about 86% recorded once. The sequencing here drew on PBMCs, taken around atezolizumab (anti-PD-L1) treatment. These receptors came from a man aged 55 to 70 with urothelial cancer.

The rearrangement uses TRBV10-2 and TRBJ1-5; TRBD1 might be the D (5 bases). The V end lost 6 bases, the J end lost 5 bases, and 11 bases lay between the germline ends. This CDR3 is built from 13 residues. Germline lookup yields CDR1 WSHSY and CDR2 SAAADI. The DNA of the CDR3 is TGCGCCAGCAGGTCAGGGATATATCAGCCCCAGCATTTT. This translates into CASRSGIYQPQHF.

Only one count was recorded for this clone. The V call is TRBV19, the J call TRBJ1-1; D possibly corresponds to TRBD1 (6 bases). The CDR3 sequence is 15 residues long. With 3 bases removed from V and 0 bases from J, the gap between germline ends came to 11 bases. The germline CDR1 and CDR2 sequences are LNHDA and SQIVND (reference sequence). In DNA form, the CDR3 reads TGTGCCAGTAGTATGGGGGACACCTTGAACACTGAAGCTTTCTTT. Protein product: CASSMGDTLNTEAFF.

This clone was detected only a few times. The chain uses TRBV25-1 and TRBJ2-7; 12 bases agree with TRBD2. V was clipped by 6 bases and J by 7 bases; unmatched bases: 10. The CDR3 is 15 residues long. CDR1 is MGHDK and CDR2 is SYGVNS in the germline V gene. The CDR3 DNA is TGTGCCAGCAGATCTAGCGGGAGGGCTGGGTGGGAGCAGTACTTC. As protein: CASRSSGRAGWEQYF.

This chain links TRBV6-5 with TRBJ2-2; 7 bases are shared with TRBD1. Germline V gene sequence: CDR1 MNHEY, CDR2 SVGAGI. V lost 8 bases to trimming and J lost 4 bases; unmatched junction nucleotides: 7. This CDR3 is 14 amino acids long. CDR3 in DNA: TGTGCCAGCGCCGGGACAGTAGGCACCGGGGAGCTGTTTTTT. Protein product: CASAGTVGTGELFF.

This rearrangement joins TRBV5-4 to TRBJ2-5, with 9 bases lining up with TRBD1. Per the germline V gene, CDR1 is SGHNT and CDR2 is YYREEE (reference sequence). The CDR3 runs to 16 residues. With V trimmed by 1 base and J by 6 bases, 10 bases remained unmatched. CDR3 amino acids: CASSLFSGQGRQTQYF. CDR3 bases: TGTGCCAGCAGCTTGTTTTCCGGACAGGGGCGGCAGACCCAGTACTTC.

The gene calls are TRBV27 and TRBJ1-5, with no clear D. Germline V gives CDR1 MNHEY, CDR2 SMNVEV (reference sequence). V was clipped by 2 bases and J by 5 bases, with 10 bases between them. CDR3 size: 14 residues. CDR3 region: CASSLGGEDQPQHF. The CDR3 DNA sequence: TGTGCCAGCAGTTTAGGCGGGGAGGATCAGCCCCAGCATTTT.

The chain joins TRBV5-1 to TRBJ2-7, with 7 bases aligning to TRBD1. The CDR3 totals 15 residues. Germline trimming cut 4 bases from V and 3 bases from J; bases unmatched to any gene: 10. Germline values: CDR1 SGHRS, CDR2 YFSETQ. CDR3 bases: TGCGCCAGCAGCCTCAACAGGGGTGGGAACTACGAGCAGTACTTC. As protein: CASSLNRGGNYEQYF.

This chain uses TRBV5-6 with TRBJ1-4; 7 bases align to TRBD1. The CDR3 spans 14 residues. J was trimmed by 8 bases and V by 2 bases; bases with no gene match: 6. CDR1 is SGHDT, CDR2 YYEEEE, per germline. The CDR3 DNA is TGTGCCAGCAGCTTTGTGACAGGGAAGGAAAAACTGTTTTTT. It specifies CASSFVTGKEKLFF.

This sequence joins TRBV19 and TRBJ2-7; 8 bases line up with TRBD2. The CDR3 covers 15 residues. The trim removed 6 bases at V and 2 bases at J, leaving 9 bases unmatched. CDR1 is LNHDA and CDR2 is SQIVND in the germline V gene (reference sequence). CDR3 coding DNA: TGTGCCAGTAGACTTGGACTAGCTTCTACCTACGAGCAGTACTTC. Translating gives CASRLGLASTYEQYF.

The rearrangement uses TRBV9 and TRBJ2-3; maybe TRBD2 (5 bases). Trimming stripped 0 bases from V and 1 base from J, with 9 bases between. The CDR3 loop spans 15 amino acids. Looked up from germline, CDR1 is SGDLS and CDR2 is YYNGEE. The CDR3 region is CASSVDGDRTDTQYF. The DNA of the CDR3 is TGTGCCAGCAGCGTAGACGGGGATCGCACAGATACGCAGTATTTT.

J is TRBJ1-2 and V is TRBV5-1, with 7 bases aligning to TRBD1. The CDR3 has 14 residues. The ends lost 4 bases at V and 4 bases at J; junction bases unmatched: 7. The V gene's germline CDR1 is SGHRS and CDR2 YFSETQ. The CDR3 here is CASSTLDRLYGYTF. The CDR3 DNA reads as TGCGCCAGCAGCACCCTGGACAGGCTCTATGGCTACACCTTC.

This clone was found once. V gene TRBV27 combines with J gene TRBJ2-7, with D unclear. Trimming took 5 bases from V and 3 from J, leaving 11 bases between them. CDR3 length: 13 residues. Germline V lookup: CDR1 MNHEY, CDR2 SMNVEV (reference sequence). The CDR3 loop reads CASSTTPNYEQYF. The CDR3 nucleotides are TGTGCCAGCAGTACGACACCTAACTACGAGCAGTACTTC.

The V gene is TRBV20-1, the J gene TRBJ1-2; the match to TRBD1 covers 7 bases. The CDR3 consists of 11 residues. The V gene end was trimmed by 3 bases and the J gene end by 8 bases; junction bases not matched to a gene: 3. CDR1 DFQATT and CDR2 SNEGSKA come from the germline V gene (reference sequence). CDR3: CSASGTVGYTF. The CDR3 DNA reads as TGCAGTGCTAGTGGGACAGTCGGCTACACCTTC.

The rearrangement uses TRBV27 and TRBJ2-3; D is undetermined. CDR1 and CDR2 from the germline V gene are MNHEY and SMNVEV (reference sequence). The CDR3 has 15 amino acids. V lost 2 bases to trimming and J lost 0 bases, with 9 bases between them. CDR3: CASSLTFASTDTQYF. The CDR3 nucleotides are TGTGCCAGCAGTTTAACCTTCGCGAGCACAGATACGCAGTATTTT.

The chain carries TRBV2 and TRBJ2-1; 9 nucleotides match TRBD2. J lost 2 bases, V lost 5 bases, and 7 bases had no gene match. The germline gives CDR1 SNHLY, CDR2 FYNNEI. The CDR3 is 16 amino acids. The CDR3 bases are TGTGCCAGCAGTCTAGAAGTAGCGGGAGCCTACAATGAGCAGTTCTTC. The encoded protein is CASSLEVAGAYNEQFF.

The V and J genes are TRBV7-9 and TRBJ1-1; D is unresolved. Looked up from germline, CDR1 is SEHNR and CDR2 is FQNEAQ (reference sequence). The length of the CDR3 is 13 residues. V was cut by 6 bases and J by 1 base, with 9 bases left in between. The CDR3 loop is CASRGPGNTEAFF. The DNA for the CDR3 is TGTGCCAGCAGAGGTCCGGGGAACACTGAAGCTTTCTTT.

The J gene is TRBJ1-1, the V gene TRBV6-6; perhaps TRBD1 as D (5 bases). The ends were cut back, 5 bases at V and 5 bases at J, with 15 bases in the middle. The CDR3 runs 14 residues. Germline assignment: CDR1 MNHNY and CDR2 SVGAGI (reference sequence). The CDR3 region is CASSAGRGETEAFF. In DNA form, the CDR3 reads TGTGCCAGCAGTGCCGGGCGGGGGGAGACTGAAGCTTTCTTT.

The V gene is TRBV6-6, the J gene TRBJ2-1, with 9 bases aligning to TRBD1. CDR1 MNHNY and CDR2 SVGAGI come from the germline V gene (reference sequence). Losses at the gene ends were 6 bases for V and 6 bases for J; bases not matched to a gene: 6. This CDR3 comprises 14 residues. The CDR3 loop is CASSPGQGINEQFF. In nucleotides, the CDR3 is TGTGCCAGCAGCCCGGGACAGGGTATCAATGAGCAGTTCTTC.

The chain has TRBV5-1 and TRBJ2-1, with 10 bases aligning to TRBD2. The CDR3 consists of 18 residues. The germline CDR1 and CDR2 sequences are SGHRS and YFSETQ. V was clipped by 4 bases and J by 7 bases; unmatched bases: 17. CDR3 loop: CASSPGLAVLLIGNEQFF. The CDR3 DNA reads TGCGCCAGCAGCCCCGGACTAGCGGTCCTTCTCATTGGGAATGAGCAGTTCTTC.

The V gene is TRBV29-1, the J gene TRBJ1-1; 10 bases agree with TRBD1. The junction had 18 bases not matched to a gene; V was cut back by 5 bases and J by 0 bases. Germline V lookup: CDR1 SQVTM, CDR2 ANQGSEA. CDR3 length: 19 amino acids. CDR3 region: CSVSRRQGALSAVNTEAFF. CDR3 bases: TGCAGCGTTTCCCGTCGACAGGGGGCACTATCTGCGGTGAACACTGAAGCTTTCTTT.

This clone occurred once. This CDR3 reads CASSSPSSGRAVGTGELFF. Written as DNA, the CDR3 is TGTGCCAGCAGCTCCCCTTCTAGCGGGAGGGCCGTGGGCACCGGGGAGCTGTTTTTT. The chain uses TRBV5-4 and TRBJ2-2; 12 bases match TRBD2. This CDR3 has 19 amino acids. J was trimmed by 4 bases and V by 3 bases; bases with no gene match: 13. CDR1 is SGHNT and CDR2 is YYREEE in the germline V gene (reference sequence).

The V and J genes are TRBV5-5 and TRBJ2-1, with D unresolved. V lost 4 bases and J lost 9, with 11 bases in between. CDR3 size: 12 residues. CDR1 SGHKS and CDR2 YYEKEE come from the germline V gene (reference sequence). CDR3 in DNA: TGTGCCAGCAGCGGTGTGGGCTTTGAGCAGTTCTTC. Amino acid sequence: CASSGVGFEQFF.

CDR3 sequence (DNA): TGTGCCAGTAGCCTTATCGCGGGTGAAAAACTGTTTTTT. Residues: CASSLIAGEKLFF. The chain combines TRBV19 with TRBJ1-4, with D unresolved. This CDR3 region has 13 residues. V dropped 6 bases and J dropped 7 bases, with 12 bases sitting between them. The germline gives CDR1 LNHDA, CDR2 SQIVND (reference sequence).

This chain uses TRBV5-1 with TRBJ1-4; TRBD1 matches 11 bases. The CDR3 consists of 16 residues. Per the germline V gene, CDR1 is SGHRS and CDR2 is YFSETQ. J was trimmed by 7 bases and V by 5 bases; bases with no gene match: 10. For the CDR3, the DNA is TGCGCCAGCAGAATATCCGGGACAGGGGGTGCTGAAAAACTGTTTTTT. This codes for CASRISGTGGAEKLFF.

V usage is TRBV6-6 and J usage is TRBJ2-7, with 11 bases fitting TRBD1. V shed 6 bases, J shed 2 bases, and the junction held 3 bases outside the gene matches. Germline V gene data show CDR1 as MNHNY and CDR2 as SVGAGI (reference sequence). The CDR3 loop spans 14 amino acids. The CDR3 is CASRTGQGAYEQYF. DNA of the CDR3: TGTGCCAGCAGAACGGGACAGGGGGCCTACGAGCAGTACTTC.

The rearrangement joins TRBV5-6 to TRBJ1-1; 7 positions match TRBD1. The CDR3 is 15 amino acids. Germline loops: CDR1 SGHDT, CDR2 YYEEEE. The J segment lost 4 bases and the V segment lost 5 bases, leaving 11 bases of the junction unmatched. CDR3 in amino acids: CASSILRGTLTEAFF. The CDR3, as DNA: TGTGCCAGCAGTATCCTCAGGGGGACTCTCACTGAAGCTTTCTTT.

The V gene is TRBV21-1, the J gene TRBJ1-3; the table names TRBD1, a call not compared with the DNA. TRBV21-1 is assigned pseudogene status. This CDR3 comprises 16 residues. The CDR3 spells CASSKGTVTAGNTIYF. CDR3 in DNA: TGTGCCAGCAGCAAAGGAACGGTCACAGCTGGAAACACCATATATTTT.